A single sample is the source of the 12 T cell receptor beta chains below, sequenced in a study of T cell repertoires in cytomegalovirus infection. TCRdb re-called the reads with MiXCR, one entry per CDR3 protein. The repertoire holds hundreds of thousands of distinct CDR3 sequences, with 17% as singletons. The sequencing sample was made of PBMCs. These TCRs come from a human donor in good health (CMV status not recorded). Some clones in this sample may be carry-over from other donors' samples.

This clonotype was found a few times. The chain uses TRBV28 and TRBJ1-3; D is unresolved. The CDR3 extends over 18 amino acids. Germline CDR1 is MDHEN and CDR2 is SYDVKM. Deletions cut 2 bases from V and 0 bases from J, with 17 bases between. CDR3 nucleotide sequence: TGTGCCAGCAGTTTACCAGACGGACTGCCGAGCTCTGGAAACACCATATATTTT. Its translation: CASSLPDGLPSSGNTIYF.

The chain has TRBV24-1 and TRBJ2-3; D is unclear. Trimming cost V 4 bases and J 3 bases, with 4 bases left between them. The CDR3 loop spans 12 amino acids. Per the germline V gene, CDR1 is KGHDR and CDR2 is SFDVKD. The CDR3 bases are TGTGCCACCAGTGACAATACAGATACGCAGTATTTT. Translating gives CATSDNTDTQYF.

This clonotype showed up just a few times. The rearrangement joins TRBV5-1 to TRBJ1-5; a possible D gene is TRBD1 (6 bases). CDR1 is SGHRS and CDR2 is YFSETQ in the germline V gene. The CDR3 runs to 15 residues. The V and J ends lost 4 bases and 6 bases respectively, with 17 bases between them. The CDR3 loop reads CASSPGQLSGQPQHF. In DNA, the CDR3 is TGCGCCAGCAGCCCGGGACAATTGAGCGGTCAGCCCCAGCATTTT.

There are many counts of this clonotype. This sequence joins TRBV6-2 or TRBV6-3 and TRBJ1-1; D is ambiguous. This CDR3 region has 13 residues. The germline CDR1 and CDR2 sequences are MNHEY and SVGEGT. Trimming cost V 5 bases and J 3 bases, with 10 bases left between them. CDR3 nucleotides: TGTGCCAGCAGTCTAGGAGTGTACACTGAAGCTTTCTTT. It encodes CASSLGVYTEAFF.

The V call is TRBV20-1, the J call TRBJ1-2, with D hard to call. The CDR3 loop spans 14 amino acids. The V end was cut by 5 bases, the J end by 4 bases, with 17 bases between. In germline, CDR1 is DFQATT, CDR2 SNEGSKA (reference sequence). DNA of the CDR3: TGCAGTGCTCCTAGGACGGCGCCTTCCTATGGCTACACCTTC. This codes for CSAPRTAPSYGYTF.

This clonotype was detected ten times or more. The J gene is TRBJ1-5, the V gene TRBV12-3 or TRBV12-4; D is uncertain. The CDR3 has 11 amino acids. Trimming took off 1 base at V and 7 bases at J, with 2 bases between the two ends. The CDR3 sequence: CASSLGQPQHF. CDR3 DNA: TGTGCCAGCAGTTTAGGACAGCCCCAGCATTTT.

This clonotype has a single count. V is TRBV5-5 and J is TRBJ2-5; TRBD1 agrees at 9 bases. The CDR3 extends over 16 amino acids. Unmatched junction bases numbered 8, after V lost 0 bases and J lost 5 bases. The germline V gene has CDR1 SGHKS and CDR2 YYEKEE (reference sequence). CDR3 in DNA: TGTGCCAGCAGCTTGGCCAGGGGACAGGGATGGGAGACCCAGTACTTC. The encoded protein is CASSLARGQGWETQYF.

This clonotype was observed a single time. The CDR3 protein is CASSIKGRGQGDEQFF. DNA for the CDR3: TGTGCCAGTAGTATCAAGGGCAGAGGCCAGGGCGATGAGCAGTTCTTC. This chain links TRBV19 with TRBJ2-1, with a tentative D call TRBD1 (5 bases). Germline CDR1 reads LNHDA; CDR2 reads SQIVND (reference sequence). This CDR3 spans 16 amino acids. Trimming pared 3 bases from V and 8 bases from J, leaving 20 bases between.

This clonotype turned up a few times. The CDR3 here is CASSSWQGSTEAFF. CDR3 nucleotides: TGTGCCAGCAGTTCATGGCAGGGGAGCACTGAAGCTTTCTTT. V and J are TRBV6-2 or TRBV6-3 and TRBJ1-1; D possibly corresponds to TRBD1 (6 bases). The CDR3 has 14 amino acids. Trimming left V 4 bases short and J 4 bases short, with 13 bases between. Germline loops: CDR1 MNHEY, CDR2 SVGEGT.

The rearrangement uses TRBV12-3 or TRBV12-4 and TRBJ2-7; 7 positions agree with TRBD1. The CDR3 has 16 residues. Losses at the gene ends were 8 bases for V and 3 bases for J; bases not matched to a gene: 16. In nucleotides, the CDR3 is TGTGCCAGCTCGGATCATACAGGGGTCGGCGGCTACGAGCAGTACTTC. It codes for CASSDHTGVGGYEQYF.

This clonotype has just a few counts. The chain employs TRBV12-3 or TRBV12-4 and TRBJ1-5; 8 bases line up with TRBD1. The CDR3 has 14 residues. Trimming cost V 5 bases and J 6 bases; bases outside gene matches: 6. CDR3 sequence: CASSMDRVTQPQHF. Written as DNA, the CDR3 is TGTGCCAGCAGTATGGACAGGGTGACTCAGCCCCAGCATTTT.

This clonotype came up many times. The chain joins TRBV28 to TRBJ2-1; 11 bases are shared with TRBD2. V was clipped by 5 bases and J by 4 bases; unmatched bases: 4. The CDR3 is 15 amino acids. The germline gives CDR1 MDHEN, CDR2 SYDVKM. The CDR3, as DNA: TGTGCCAGCAGTCAAACTAGCGGGGGATACAATGAGCAGTTCTTC. It specifies CASSQTSGGYNEQFF.